The clone carrying this T cell receptor beta chain was seen only a few times. Antigen specificity is unknown. The protocol was immunoSEQ multiplex PCR, while the TCRdb copy is restricted to in-frame clones and leaves out a portion. The repertoire consists of 4,000 to 6,000 clones, with 80% to 95% occurring once and the leading ten covering 2% to 3%. The sample is drawn from a study of stem cell transplantation in POMP-related autoinflammatory disease. Study at large: The study hypothesized thymoproteasome defects skew the TRB repertoire via impaired CD8+ selection. After transplant, neutrophils and platelets showed 100% graft donor chimerism through one year. Study-level results: In patients with PRAID, every analyzed T-cell subset tended to show lower diversity and higher clonality. Patients with PRAID showed a restricted number of unique TRB V-J gene pairings.

The CDR3 is 15 amino acids. Germline CDR1 KGHSH, CDR2 LQKENI. Trimming removed 5 bases from V and 3 bases from J; junction bases left unmatched: 10. This sequence joins TRBV18 and TRBJ2-7, with 7 bases matching TRBD1. The source was CD8+ T cells from PBMCs, collected after stem cell transplantation. The sequence was collected from a human patient with POMP-related autoinflammation and immune dysregulation (PRAID). Among the T cells, some may be from the graft donor. The CDR3 spells CASSSYSGTVYEQYF. The DNA for the CDR3 is TGTGCCAGCTCATCGTATTCCGGGACAGTCTACGAGCAGTACTTC.